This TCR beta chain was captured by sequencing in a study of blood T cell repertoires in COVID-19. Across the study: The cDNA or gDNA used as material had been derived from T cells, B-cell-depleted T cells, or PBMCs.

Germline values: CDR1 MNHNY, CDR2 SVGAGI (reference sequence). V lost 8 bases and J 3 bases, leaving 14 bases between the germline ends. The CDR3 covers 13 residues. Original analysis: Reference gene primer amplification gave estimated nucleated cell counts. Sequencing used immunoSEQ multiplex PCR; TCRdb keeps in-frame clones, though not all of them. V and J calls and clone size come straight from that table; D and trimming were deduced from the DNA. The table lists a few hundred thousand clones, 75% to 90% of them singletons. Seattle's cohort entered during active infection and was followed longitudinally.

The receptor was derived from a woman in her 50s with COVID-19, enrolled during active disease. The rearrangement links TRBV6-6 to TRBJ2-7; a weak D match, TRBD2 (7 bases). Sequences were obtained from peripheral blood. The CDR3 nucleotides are TGTGCCAGCGGAAAGGGGGACTACTACGAGCAGTACTTC. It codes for CASGKGDYYEQYF.